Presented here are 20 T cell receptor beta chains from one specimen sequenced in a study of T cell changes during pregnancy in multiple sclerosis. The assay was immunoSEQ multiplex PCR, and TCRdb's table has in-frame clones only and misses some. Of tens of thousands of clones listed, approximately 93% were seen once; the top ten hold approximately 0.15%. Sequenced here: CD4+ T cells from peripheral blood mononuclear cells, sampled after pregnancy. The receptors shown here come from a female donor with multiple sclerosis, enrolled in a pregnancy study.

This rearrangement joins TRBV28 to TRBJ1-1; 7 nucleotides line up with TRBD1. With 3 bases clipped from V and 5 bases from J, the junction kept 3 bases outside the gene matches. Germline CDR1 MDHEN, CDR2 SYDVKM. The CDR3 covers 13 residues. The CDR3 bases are TGTGCCAGCAGTTTCTACAGGGGTACTGAAGCTTTCTTT. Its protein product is CASSFYRGTEAFF.

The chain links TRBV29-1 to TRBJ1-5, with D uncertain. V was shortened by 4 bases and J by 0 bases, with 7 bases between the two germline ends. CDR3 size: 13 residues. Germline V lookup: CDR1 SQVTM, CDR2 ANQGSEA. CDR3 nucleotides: TGCAGCGTTGGAGACCATAGCAATCAGCCCCAGCATTTT. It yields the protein CSVGDHSNQPQHF.

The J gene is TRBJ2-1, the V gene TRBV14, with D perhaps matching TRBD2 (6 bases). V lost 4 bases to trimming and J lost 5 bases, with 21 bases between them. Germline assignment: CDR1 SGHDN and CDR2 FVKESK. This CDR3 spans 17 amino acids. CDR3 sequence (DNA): TGTGCCAGCAGCCCCATGACTAGTACCCTGAGGCACAATGAGCAGTTCTTC. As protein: CASSPMTSTLRHNEQFF.

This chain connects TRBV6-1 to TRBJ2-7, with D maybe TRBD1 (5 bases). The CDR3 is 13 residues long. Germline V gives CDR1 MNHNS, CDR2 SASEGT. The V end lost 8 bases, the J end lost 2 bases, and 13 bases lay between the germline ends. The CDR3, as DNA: TGTGCCAGCCGACGAACAGGCGCCTACGAGCAGTACTTC. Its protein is CASRRTGAYEQYF.

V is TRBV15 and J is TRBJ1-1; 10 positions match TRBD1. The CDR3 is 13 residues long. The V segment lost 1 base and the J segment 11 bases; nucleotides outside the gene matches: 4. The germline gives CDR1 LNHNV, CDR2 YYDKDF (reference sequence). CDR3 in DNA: TGTGCCACCAGCAGAGGAGGGACAGGGGTGGCTTTCTTT. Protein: CATSRGGTGVAFF.

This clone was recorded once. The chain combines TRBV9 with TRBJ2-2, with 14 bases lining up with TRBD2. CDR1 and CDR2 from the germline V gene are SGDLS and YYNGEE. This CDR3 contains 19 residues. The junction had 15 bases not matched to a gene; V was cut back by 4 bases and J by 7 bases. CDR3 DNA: TGTGCCAGCAGCCGCGACCCCCGAGGACTAGCGGGAGGTATCGGGGAGCTGTTTTTT. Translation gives CASSRDPRGLAGGIGELFF. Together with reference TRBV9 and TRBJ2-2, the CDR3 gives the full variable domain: DSGVTQTPKHLITATGQRVTLRCSPRSGDLSVYWYQQSLDQGLQFLIQYYNGEERAKGNILERFSAQQFPDLHSELNLSSLELGDSALYFCASSRDPRGLAGGIGELFFGEGSRLTVL.

The CDR3 DNA follows: TGTGCCAGCAGCTCCCCAAGGTGGGGGCTAGAGGCTTTCTTT. Its translation: CASSSPRWGLEAFF. This rearrangement joins TRBV7-3 to TRBJ1-1; D perhaps matches TRBD1 (6 bases). The CDR3 contains 14 residues. Germline CDR1 reads SGHTA; CDR2 reads FQGTGA. Between the trimmed V and J ends, which lost 4 bases and 11 bases, there was a span of 20 bases. The full variable domain, in which reference TRBV7-3 and TRBJ1-1 provide the parts outside the CDR3, is GAGVSQTPSNKVTEKGKYVELRCDPISGHTALYWYRQSLGQGPEFLIYFQGTGAADDSGLPNDRFFAVRPEGSVSTLKIQRTERGDSAVYLCASSSPRWGLEAFFGQGTRLTVV.

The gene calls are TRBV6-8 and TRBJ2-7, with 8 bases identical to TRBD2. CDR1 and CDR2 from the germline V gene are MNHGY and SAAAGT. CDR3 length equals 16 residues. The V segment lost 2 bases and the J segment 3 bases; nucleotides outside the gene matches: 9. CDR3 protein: CASSYRSGTRNYEQYF. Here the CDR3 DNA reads TGTGCCAGCAGTTACCGTTCCGGGACTAGAAACTACGAGCAGTACTTC.

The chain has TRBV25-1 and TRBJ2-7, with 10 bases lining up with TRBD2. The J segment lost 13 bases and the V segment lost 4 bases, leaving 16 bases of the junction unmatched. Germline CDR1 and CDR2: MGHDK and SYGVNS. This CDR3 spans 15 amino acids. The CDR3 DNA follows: TGTGCCAGCAGTGCTCTAGCGGGAGTATTCTCTGGGCAATACTTC. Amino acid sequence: CASSALAGVFSGQYF.

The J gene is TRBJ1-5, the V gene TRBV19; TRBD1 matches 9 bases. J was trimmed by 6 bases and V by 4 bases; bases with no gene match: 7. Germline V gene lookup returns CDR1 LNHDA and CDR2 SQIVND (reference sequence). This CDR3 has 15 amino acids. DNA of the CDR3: TGTGCCAGTAGTACGGGACAGGGCGTCCCTCAGCCCCAGCATTTT. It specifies CASSTGQGVPQPQHF.

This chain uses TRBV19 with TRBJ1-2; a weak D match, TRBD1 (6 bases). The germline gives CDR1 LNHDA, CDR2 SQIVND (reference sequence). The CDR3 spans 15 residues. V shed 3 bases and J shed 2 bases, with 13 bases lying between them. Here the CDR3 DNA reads TGTGCCAGTAGTATTTCACAGGGAGGGAACTATGGCTACACCTTC. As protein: CASSISQGGNYGYTF. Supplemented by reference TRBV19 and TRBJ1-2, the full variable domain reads DGGITQSPKYLFRKEGQNVTLSCEQNLNHDAMYWYRQDPGQGLRLIYYSQIVNDFQKGDIAEGYSVSREKKESFPLTVTSAQKNPTAFYLCASSISQGGNYGYTFGSGTRLTVV.

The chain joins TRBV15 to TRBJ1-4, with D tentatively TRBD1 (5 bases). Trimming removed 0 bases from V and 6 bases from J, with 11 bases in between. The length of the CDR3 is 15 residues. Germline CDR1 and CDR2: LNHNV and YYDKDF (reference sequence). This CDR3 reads CATSRDPGGYEKLFF. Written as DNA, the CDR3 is TGTGCCACCAGCAGAGATCCGGGGGGATATGAAAAACTGTTTTTT.

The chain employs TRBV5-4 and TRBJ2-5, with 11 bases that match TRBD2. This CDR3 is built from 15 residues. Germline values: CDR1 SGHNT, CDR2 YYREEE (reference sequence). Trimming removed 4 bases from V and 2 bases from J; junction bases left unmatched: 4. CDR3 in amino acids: CASSTGLAEQETQYF. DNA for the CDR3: TGTGCCAGCAGCACGGGACTAGCGGAACAAGAGACCCAGTACTTC.

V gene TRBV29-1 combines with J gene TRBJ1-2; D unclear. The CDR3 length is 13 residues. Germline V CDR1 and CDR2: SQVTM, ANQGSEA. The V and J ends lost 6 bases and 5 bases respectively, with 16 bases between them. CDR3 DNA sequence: TGCAGCGTCGCGGACTCTCCCTTTTATGGCTACACCTTC. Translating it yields CSVADSPFYGYTF.

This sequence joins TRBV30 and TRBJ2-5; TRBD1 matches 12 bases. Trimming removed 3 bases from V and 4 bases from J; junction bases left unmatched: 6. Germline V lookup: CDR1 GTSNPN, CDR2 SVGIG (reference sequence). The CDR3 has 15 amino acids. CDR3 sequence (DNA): TGTGCCTGGAGCGCGGGACAGGGGGCGGCAGAGACCCAGTACTTC. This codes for CAWSAGQGAAETQYF.

CDR3 protein: CAISGTGLGYTF. CDR3 nucleotide sequence: TGTGCCATCAGTGGGACAGGGCTAGGCTACACCTTC. The chain is built from TRBV10-3 and TRBJ1-2, with 8 bases fitting TRBD1. Losses at the gene ends were 4 bases for V and 8 bases for J; bases not matched to a gene: 3. The CDR3 runs to 12 residues. Per germline, CDR1 ENHRY and CDR2 SYGVKD.

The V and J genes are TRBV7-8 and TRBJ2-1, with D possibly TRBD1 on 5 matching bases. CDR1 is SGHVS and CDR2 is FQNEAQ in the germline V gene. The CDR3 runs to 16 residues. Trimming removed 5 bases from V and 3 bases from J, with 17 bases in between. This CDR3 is CASSPRMDTFYNEQFF. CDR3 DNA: TGTGCCAGCAGCCCAAGAATGGACACTTTCTACAATGAGCAGTTCTTC.

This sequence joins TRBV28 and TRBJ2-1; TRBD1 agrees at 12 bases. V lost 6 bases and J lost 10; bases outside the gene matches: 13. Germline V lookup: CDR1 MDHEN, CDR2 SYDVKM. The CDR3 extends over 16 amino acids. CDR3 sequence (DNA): TGTGCCAGCAGACCCCCTCCGGGACAGGGGGCTTACGAGCAGTTCTTC. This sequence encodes CASRPPPGQGAYEQFF.

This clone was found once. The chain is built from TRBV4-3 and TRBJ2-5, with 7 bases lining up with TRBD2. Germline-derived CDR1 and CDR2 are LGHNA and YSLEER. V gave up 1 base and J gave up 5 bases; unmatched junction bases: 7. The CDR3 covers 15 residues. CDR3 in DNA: TGCGCCAGCAGCCAAGGGGGGGGGACTTTCGAGACCCAGTACTTC. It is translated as CASSQGGGTFETQYF.

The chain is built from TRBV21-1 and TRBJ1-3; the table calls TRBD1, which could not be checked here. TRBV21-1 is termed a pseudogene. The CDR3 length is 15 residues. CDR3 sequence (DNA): TGTGCCAGCCCTCGCAGGGATCTCTCTGGAAACACCATATATTTT. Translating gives CASPRRDLSGNTIYF.